The sequence of this TCR beta chain was determined in a study of identifying expanded T cells in peripheral blood. During the collection period, no donor immune events like infections were recorded. Assay used: immunoSEQ multiplex PCR; TCRdb lists only in-frame clones, some missing. Of about 80,000 clones in the sample, approximately 90% were seen once. Study-wide results and limits: Differentially abundant clones: roughly 1.3 between replicates, 16.4 at approximately 13 days, approximately 18 at four. Clone count variance between roughly 2-week samples rose with total template count.

Details on this clone: Antigen: not known.

Germline assignment: CDR1 SGDLS and CDR2 YYNGEE. The CDR3 extends over 15 amino acids. Trimming pared 6 bases from V and 2 bases from J, leaving 15 bases between. V and J are TRBV9 and TRBJ2-4; no reliable D call. The material sequenced was blood. The source is a person aged 18-70 years in good health. CDR3 nucleotide sequence: TGTGCCAGCACCGCGAAAGGAATACCCAAAAACATTCAGTACTTC. It encodes CASTAKGIPKNIQYF. Filled out from reference TRBV9 and TRBJ2-4, the complete variable domain reads DSGVTQTPKHLITATGQRVTLRCSPRSGDLSVYWYQQSLDQGLQFLIQYYNGEERAKGNILERFSAQQFPDLHSELNLSSLELGDSALYFCASTAKGIPKNIQYFGAGTRLSVL.